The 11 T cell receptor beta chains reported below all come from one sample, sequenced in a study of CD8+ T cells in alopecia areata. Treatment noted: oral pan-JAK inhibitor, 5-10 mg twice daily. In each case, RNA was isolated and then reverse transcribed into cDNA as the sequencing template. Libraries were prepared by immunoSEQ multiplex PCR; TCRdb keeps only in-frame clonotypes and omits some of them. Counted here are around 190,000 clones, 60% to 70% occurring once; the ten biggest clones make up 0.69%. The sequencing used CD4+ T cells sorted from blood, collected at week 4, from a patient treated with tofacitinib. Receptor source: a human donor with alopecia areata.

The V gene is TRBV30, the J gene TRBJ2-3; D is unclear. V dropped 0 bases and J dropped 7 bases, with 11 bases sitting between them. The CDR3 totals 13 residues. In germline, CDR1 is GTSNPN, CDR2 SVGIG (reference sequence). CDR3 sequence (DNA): TGTGCCTGGAGTGTCAACCGGGCCAATACGCAGTATTTT. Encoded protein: CAWSVNRANTQYF. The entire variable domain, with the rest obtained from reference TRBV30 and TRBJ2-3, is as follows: SQTIHQWPATLVQPVGSPLSLECTVEGTSNPNLYWYRQAAGRGLQLLFYSVGIGQISSEVPQNLSASRPQDRQFILSSKKLLLSDSGFYLCAWSVNRANTQYFGPGTRLTVL.

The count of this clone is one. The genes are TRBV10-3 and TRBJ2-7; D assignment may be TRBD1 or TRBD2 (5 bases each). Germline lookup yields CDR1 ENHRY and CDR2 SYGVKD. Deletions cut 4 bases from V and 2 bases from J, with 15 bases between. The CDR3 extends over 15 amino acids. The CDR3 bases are TGTGCCATCAGTGGCTATCAGGGACGGGCCTACGAGCAGTACTTC. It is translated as CAISGYQGRAYEQYF.

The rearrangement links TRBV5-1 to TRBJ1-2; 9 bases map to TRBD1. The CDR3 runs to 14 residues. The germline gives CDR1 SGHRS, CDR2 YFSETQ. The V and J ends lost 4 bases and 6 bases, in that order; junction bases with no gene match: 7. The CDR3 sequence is CASSPGQGYNGYTF. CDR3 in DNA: TGCGCCAGCAGCCCGGGACAGGGTTATAATGGCTACACCTTC.

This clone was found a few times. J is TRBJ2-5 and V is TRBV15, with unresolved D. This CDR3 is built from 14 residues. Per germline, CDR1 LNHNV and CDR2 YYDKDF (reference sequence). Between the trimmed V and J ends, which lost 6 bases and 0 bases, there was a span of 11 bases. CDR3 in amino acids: CATRSDLYQETQYF. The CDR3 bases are TGTGCCACCAGAAGCGATTTGTACCAAGAGACCCAGTACTTC. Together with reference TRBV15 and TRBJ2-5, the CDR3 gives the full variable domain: DAMVIQNPRYQVTQFGKPVTLSCSQTLNHNVMYWYQQKSSQAPKLLFHYYDKDFNNEADTPDNFQSRRPNTSFCFLDIRSPGLGDTAMYLCATRSDLYQETQYFGPGTRLLVL.

The CDR3, as DNA: TGTGCCAGCAGTCCCCAGCGGGAGAGCCCACCAGATACGCAGTATTTT. This translates into CASSPQRESPPDTQYF. The genes are TRBV27 and TRBJ2-3, with 8 bases fitting TRBD2. The CDR3 runs 16 residues. CDR1 is MNHEY and CDR2 is SMNVEV in the germline V gene (reference sequence). The ends lost 5 bases at V and 4 bases at J; junction bases unmatched: 11.

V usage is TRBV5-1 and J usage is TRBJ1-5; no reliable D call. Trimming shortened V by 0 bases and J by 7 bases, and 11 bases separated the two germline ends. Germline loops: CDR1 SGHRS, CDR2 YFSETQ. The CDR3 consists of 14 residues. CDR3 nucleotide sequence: TGCGCCAGCAGCTTGGTTTTCAGAATCCAGCCCCAGCATTTT. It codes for CASSLVFRIQPQHF. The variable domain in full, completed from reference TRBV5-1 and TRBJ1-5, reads KAGVTQTPRYLIKTRGQQVTLSCSPISGHRSVSWYQQTPGQGLQFLFEYFSETQRNKGNFPGRFSGRQFSNSRSEMNVSTLELGDSALYLCASSLVFRIQPQHFGDGTRLSIL.

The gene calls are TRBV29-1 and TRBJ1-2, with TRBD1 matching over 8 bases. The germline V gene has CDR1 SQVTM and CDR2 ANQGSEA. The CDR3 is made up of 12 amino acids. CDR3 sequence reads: CKVQDRVAGYTF. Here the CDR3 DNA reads TGCAAAGTACAGGACAGGGTGGCTGGCTACACCTTC.

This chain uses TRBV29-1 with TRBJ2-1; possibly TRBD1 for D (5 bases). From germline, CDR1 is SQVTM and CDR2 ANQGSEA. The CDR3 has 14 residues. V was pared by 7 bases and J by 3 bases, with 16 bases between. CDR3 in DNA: TGCAGCGCAAAGGACACGAAAAGCTACAATGAGCAGTTCTTC. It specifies CSAKDTKSYNEQFF.

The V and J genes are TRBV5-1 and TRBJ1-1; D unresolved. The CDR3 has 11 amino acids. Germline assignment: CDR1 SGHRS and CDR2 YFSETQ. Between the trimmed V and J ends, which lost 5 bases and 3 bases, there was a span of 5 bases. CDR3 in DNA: TGCGCCAGCAGGGAGCACACTGAAGCTTTCTTT. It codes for CASREHTEAFF.

CDR3 nucleotide sequence: TGCACCGGGGTGGGCCAGGGGGCAAAGACCCAGTACTTC. It specifies CTGVGQGAKTQYF. The rearrangement uses TRBV29-1 and TRBJ2-5; the match to TRBD1 covers 8 bases. Germline CDR1 reads SQVTM; CDR2 reads ANQGSEA. The CDR3 has 13 amino acids.

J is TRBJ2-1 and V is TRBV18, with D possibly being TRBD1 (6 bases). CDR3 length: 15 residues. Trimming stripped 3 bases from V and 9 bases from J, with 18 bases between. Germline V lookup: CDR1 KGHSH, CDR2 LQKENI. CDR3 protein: CASSPPGQRPAEQFF. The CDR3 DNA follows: TGTGCCAGCTCACCCCCGGGACAAAGGCCCGCTGAGCAGTTCTTC.